Each of the 24 T cell receptor beta chains below was sequenced from the same sample in a study of blood T cell repertoires in COVID-19. The repertoire was sequenced with immunoSEQ multiplex PCR; TCRdb's copy has only in-frame clones and lacks some. The sample contains roughly 88,000 clones, roughly 85% of which appear only once. The sample comprised peripheral blood. These receptors were taken from an older woman with COVID-19, enrolled during active disease.

This chain joins TRBV7-6 and TRBJ2-2; unclear D gene. Germline V gene lookup returns CDR1 SGHVS and CDR2 FNYEAQ. CDR3 length equals 14 residues. Trimming took off 4 bases at V and 6 bases at J, with 12 bases between the two ends. The CDR3 sequence: CASSSLIRAGELFF. The DNA of the CDR3 is TGTGCCAGCAGCTCGCTTATCCGGGCCGGGGAGCTGTTTTTT.

The chain carries TRBV6-2 or TRBV6-3 and TRBJ1-5; D remains unclear. In germline, CDR1 is MNHEY, CDR2 SVGEGT. This CDR3 has 14 amino acids. Trimming cost V 2 bases and J 9 bases, with 14 bases left between them. The CDR3, as DNA: TGTGCCAGCAGTTACGGGAGGGCCCAAGGGCCCCAGCATTTT. Its protein product is CASSYGRAQGPQHF.

This clone was seen a few times. The chain employs TRBV5-1 and TRBJ2-3; D is possibly TRBD2 (6 bases). V was pared by 3 bases and J by 1 base, with 12 bases between. This CDR3 has 15 residues. Per germline, CDR1 SGHRS and CDR2 YFSETQ. The CDR3 nucleotides read TGCGCCAGCAGCTCGACACCGGGAGGCACAGATACGCAGTATTTT. Translation gives CASSSTPGGTDTQYF. Full variable domain (outside the CDR3, taken from reference TRBV5-1 and TRBJ2-3): KAGVTQTPRYLIKTRGQQVTLSCSPISGHRSVSWYQQTPGQGLQFLFEYFSETQRNKGNFPGRFSGRQFSNSRSEMNVSTLELGDSALYLCASSSTPGGTDTQYFGPGTRLTVL.

The CDR3: CASSQGSGAWADTQYF. The CDR3 DNA is TGCGCCAGCAGCCAAGGTAGCGGGGCGTGGGCAGATACGCAGTATTTT. This chain uses TRBV4-1 with TRBJ2-3, with TRBD2 matching over 8 bases. The germline V gene encodes CDR1 MGHRA and CDR2 YSYEKL. Trimming cost V 1 base and J 4 bases; bases outside gene matches: 7. This CDR3 spans 16 amino acids.

The V gene is TRBV18, the J gene TRBJ1-2; unclear D gene. Trimming stripped 2 bases from V and 8 bases from J, with 15 bases between. Per the germline V gene, CDR1 is KGHSH and CDR2 is LQKENI. The CDR3 contains 14 residues. The CDR3, as DNA: TGTGCCAGCTCACCATCATTGCTATACTGGGGCTACACCTTC. Amino acid sequence: CASSPSLLYWGYTF.

The chain is built from TRBV7-2 and TRBJ1-6, with 9 bases identical to TRBD1. This CDR3 has 13 amino acids. The V gene's germline CDR1 is SGHTA and CDR2 FQGNSA. The J segment lost 11 bases and the V segment lost 4 bases, leaving 3 bases of the junction unmatched. CDR3 region: CASSSGQGTPLHF. The CDR3 region has the DNA TGTGCCAGCAGCTCGGGACAGGGAACACCCCTCCACTTT. The entire variable domain, with the rest obtained from reference TRBV7-2 and TRBJ1-6, is as follows: GAGVSQSPSNKVTEKGKDVELRCDPISGHTALYWYRQSLGQGLEFLIYFQGNSAPDKSGLPSDRFSAERTGGSVSTLTIQRTQQEDSAVYLCASSSGQGTPLHFGNGTRLTVT.

The rearrangement joins TRBV10-3 to TRBJ2-5; 7 nucleotides agree with TRBD1. Trimming took 4 bases from V and 5 from J; bases not matched to a gene: 7. Germline-derived CDR1 and CDR2 are ENHRY and SYGVKD. The CDR3 has 14 residues. In DNA form, the CDR3 reads TGTGCCATCAGTGGACAGGGAGTGGGGGAGACCCAGTACTTC. Translated: CAISGQGVGETQYF.

The V call is TRBV7-2, the J call TRBJ1-6; 7 positions match TRBD1. From germline, CDR1 is SGHTA and CDR2 FQGNSA. The CDR3 sequence is 16 residues long. J lost 0 bases, V lost 7 bases, and 6 bases had no gene match. The CDR3 DNA reads TGTGCCAGCACCCCGGGACAGAGCTCCTATAATTCACCCCTCCACTTT. Encoded protein: CASTPGQSSYNSPLHF.

This clone showed up just once. The chain links TRBV18 to TRBJ2-3; weak D call: TRBD2 (7 bases). The germline V and J ends were trimmed by 5 bases and 4 bases, with 16 bases remaining between them. The CDR3 contains 15 residues. The germline V gene encodes CDR1 KGHSH and CDR2 LQKENI. The CDR3 region has the DNA TGTGCCAGCTCATCGGCGGGGGCGGCGGCAGATACGCAGTATTTT. Translating gives CASSSAGAAADTQYF.

This clone has more than one count but fewer than ten. The chain combines TRBV19 with TRBJ2-7; D remains ambiguous. Germline V lookup: CDR1 LNHDA, CDR2 SQIVND (reference sequence). The V and J ends lost 10 bases and 3 bases respectively, with 10 bases between them. The CDR3 is made up of 11 amino acids. The CDR3, as DNA: TGTGCCACCTCTTACGGCTACGAGCAGTACTTC. It translates to CATSYGYEQYF.

The V gene is TRBV18, the J gene TRBJ2-1, with a weak D call TRBD1 (5 bases). This CDR3 is built from 15 residues. Between the trimmed V and J ends, which lost 3 bases and 5 bases, there was a span of 14 bases. CDR1 KGHSH and CDR2 LQKENI come from the germline V gene. The CDR3 loop is CASSPLSVRDNEQFF. The CDR3 DNA follows: TGTGCCAGCTCACCGTTGTCTGTCAGGGACAATGAGCAGTTCTTC.

The V and J genes are TRBV11-2 and TRBJ2-1; no clear D. The germline CDR1 and CDR2 sequences are SGHAT and FQNNGV. The CDR3 extends over 16 amino acids. Trimming removed 3 bases from V and 0 bases from J, with 12 bases in between. CDR3 nucleotides: TGTGCCAGCAGCTTGATGGGCTACGCCTCCTACAATGAGCAGTTCTTC. Protein: CASSLMGYASYNEQFF.

This clone was seen just once. This chain joins TRBV4-1 and TRBJ1-2, with 7 bases fitting TRBD1. V shed 2 bases, J shed 4 bases, and the junction held 4 bases outside the gene matches. CDR1 MGHRA and CDR2 YSYEKL come from the germline V gene. The CDR3 runs 14 residues. The CDR3 reads CASSQLAGGYGYTF. The CDR3 DNA sequence: TGCGCCAGCAGCCAATTGGCAGGGGGCTATGGCTACACCTTC.

This chain uses TRBV6-2 or TRBV6-3 with TRBJ1-2, with TRBD1 matching over 10 bases. V gave up 2 bases and J gave up 7 bases; unmatched junction bases: 7. From germline, CDR1 is MNHEY and CDR2 SVGEGT. There are 15 residues in the CDR3. CDR3 amino acids: CASSYMRDRGGGYTF. The CDR3 DNA follows: TGTGCCAGCAGTTACATGAGGGACAGGGGCGGTGGCTACACCTTC.

The genes are TRBV19 and TRBJ1-5, with 8 bases identical to TRBD1. Germline CDR1 is LNHDA and CDR2 is SQIVND (reference sequence). J gave up 2 bases and V 6 bases, and 0 bases lay outside the gene matches. The CDR3 contains 13 residues. The chain's CDR3 is CASRDRGNQPQHF. DNA for the CDR3: TGTGCCAGTAGGGACAGGGGCAATCAGCCCCAGCATTTT.

V and J are TRBV3-1 (or the pseudogene TRBV3-2) and TRBJ2-3; TRBD2 agrees at 10 bases. The CDR3 has 17 amino acids. V was pared by 1 base and J by 2 bases, with 6 bases of the junction left unmatched. Germline CDR1 and CDR2: LGHDT and YNNKEL (reference sequence). CDR3 in DNA: TGTGCCAGCAGCCAAGGTGGAACTAGCGGGAACACAGATACGCAGTATTTT. Protein sequence: CASSQGGTSGNTDTQYF.

V and J are TRBV12-3 or TRBV12-4 and TRBJ1-1; possible D gene TRBD1, 5 bases. The CDR3 is 12 amino acids. The V end lost 3 bases, the J end lost 5 bases, and 7 bases lay between the germline ends. This chain's CDR3 is CASSFRGTEAFF. In DNA form, the CDR3 reads TGTGCCAGCAGTTTTCGGGGGACTGAAGCTTTCTTT.

V usage is TRBV6-6 and J usage is TRBJ1-1; perhaps TRBD1 as D (6 bases). This CDR3 has 14 residues. In germline, CDR1 is MNHNY, CDR2 SVGAGI (reference sequence). The ends were cut back, 5 bases at V and 1 base at J, with 11 bases in the middle. The CDR3 nucleotides read TGTGCCAGCAGTCCTCCGACAGGGAACACTGAAGCTTTCTTT. Translating gives CASSPPTGNTEAFF.

CDR3 DNA: TGTGCCAGCAGCTTCGGCAGGGAGCAGTTCTTC. Residues: CASSFGREQFF. This chain uses TRBV5-5 with TRBJ2-1; D uncertain. The V gene's germline CDR1 is SGHKS and CDR2 YYEKEE (reference sequence). The germline V and J ends were trimmed by 2 bases and 10 bases, with 7 bases remaining between them. This CDR3 region has 11 residues.

Only one count was recorded for this clone. This chain links TRBV2 with TRBJ2-7; 7 positions agree with TRBD2. CDR3 size: 14 residues. CDR1 and CDR2 (germline): SNHLY, FYNNEI. The V segment lost 3 bases and the J segment 2 bases; nucleotides outside the gene matches: 4. The CDR3, as DNA: TGTGCCAGCAGTGACGGGGGGTCTCCCTACGAGCAGTACTTC. Translated, it gives CASSDGGSPYEQYF.

This chain joins TRBV5-1 and TRBJ2-5, with a weak D call TRBD2 (5 bases). Germline V lookup: CDR1 SGHRS, CDR2 YFSETQ. This CDR3 contains 14 residues. Between the trimmed V and J ends, which lost 5 bases and 1 base, there was a span of 12 bases. CDR3: CASSARGSQETQYF. The CDR3 region has the DNA TGCGCCAGCAGTGCGCGTGGGAGCCAAGAGACCCAGTACTTC.

This chain links TRBV24-1 with TRBJ2-2; 8 bases align to TRBD2. This CDR3 has 16 amino acids. V lost 3 bases, J lost 3 bases, and 5 bases stayed unmatched. CDR1 KGHDR and CDR2 SFDVKD come from the germline V gene. CDR3 loop: CATSDPSGGDTGELFF. In DNA form, the CDR3 reads TGTGCCACCAGTGATCCCAGCGGGGGTGACACCGGGGAGCTGTTTTTT.

This clone was detected only once. The J gene is TRBJ1-2, the V gene TRBV7-2; D not resolved. Germline V gene data show CDR1 as SGHTA and CDR2 as FQGNSA. The CDR3 is 11 residues long. The germline V and J ends were trimmed by 2 bases and 7 bases, with 5 bases remaining between them. This chain's CDR3 is CASSLNIGYTF. The CDR3 DNA follows: TGTGCCAGCAGCTTAAACATTGGCTACACCTTC.

The chain joins TRBV27 to TRBJ1-4; D is perhaps TRBD1 (5 bases). V lost 3 bases, J lost 4 bases, and 9 bases lay in between. The germline V gene has CDR1 MNHEY and CDR2 SMNVEV (reference sequence). This CDR3 comprises 14 residues. For the CDR3, the DNA is TGTGCCAGCAGTTTTTTGGGGGGTAATGAAAAACTGTTTTTT. It is translated as CASSFLGGNEKLFF.